The following is a TCR beta chain sequence with its context. Its antigen is unknown. The study drew all its donors from Caucasian adults living in Nashville, Tennessee. Profiled with immunoSEQ multiplex PCR; TCRdb holds only in-frame clones, not every one. Among around 1.1 million clones listed, 70% to 80% were seen once. The CDR3 is 14 amino acids. V was cut by 1 base and J by 4 bases, with 11 bases left in between. In germline, CDR1 is SGHRS, CDR2 YFSETQ. This record comes from a study of shared clonotypes between healthy human individuals. Overall study results and limits: Limitation of the genetic and exposure-history diversity represented came from the few donors. All-four-donor shared clonotypes had higher generation probabilities than non-shared clonotypes did.

The chain employs TRBV5-1 and TRBJ2-5; D assignment may be TRBD1 or TRBD2 (6 bases each). This TCR was recovered from a man aged 18 to 30 in good health. Some clones in this sample may be carry-over from other donors' samples. The sequencing sample was made of memory CD4+ T cells from PBMCs. Subset defined: CD45RA-negative fraction. The CDR3 protein is CASSLSGAGETQYF. CDR3 nucleotide sequence: TGCGCCAGCAGCTTGTCGGGGGCAGGAGAGACCCAGTACTTC.